This TCR beta chain appears in the sequencing data of a study of T cells in Graves' hyperthyroidism and ophthalmopathy. Regions amplified from RNA transcripts were the TCR beta CDR3 regions. First-round RT-PCR targeting the TCR CDR3 was performed with the HTBI primer set. In TCRdb, the multiplex PCR reads were re-called with MiXCR into one record per CDR3 protein. The sample includes hundreds of thousands of distinct CDR3 sequences, nearly 45% of them seen just once. A note on this clonotype: Antigen unknown. One end of the junction does not line up with germline, which may come from a read error.

Overall study results and limits: In simple terms, a model built on 13 V-J features told ophthalmopathy apart from stable hyperthyroidism. Most thyroid clonotypes that were expanded above 0.001 also turned up in blood.

CDR1 is ENHRY and CDR2 is SYGVKD in the germline V gene. This CDR3 has 13 residues. The study excluded patients with uncontrolled infection, other autoimmune disease, pregnancy or lactation. The study based diagnoses on clinical symptoms, serum thyroxine and TRAb, thyroid ultrasound and orbital computed tomography. What was sequenced was peripheral blood or thyroid tissue (not recorded which). The sequence came from an adult man with Graves' disease, either hyperthyroidism or ophthalmopathy (not recorded which). The J gene is TRBJ1-1, the V gene TRBV10-3; no clear D. CDR3 DNA: TGTGCCAGCAGTTTCGGATTGAACACTGGAGCTTTCTTT. As protein: CASSFGLNTGAFF.